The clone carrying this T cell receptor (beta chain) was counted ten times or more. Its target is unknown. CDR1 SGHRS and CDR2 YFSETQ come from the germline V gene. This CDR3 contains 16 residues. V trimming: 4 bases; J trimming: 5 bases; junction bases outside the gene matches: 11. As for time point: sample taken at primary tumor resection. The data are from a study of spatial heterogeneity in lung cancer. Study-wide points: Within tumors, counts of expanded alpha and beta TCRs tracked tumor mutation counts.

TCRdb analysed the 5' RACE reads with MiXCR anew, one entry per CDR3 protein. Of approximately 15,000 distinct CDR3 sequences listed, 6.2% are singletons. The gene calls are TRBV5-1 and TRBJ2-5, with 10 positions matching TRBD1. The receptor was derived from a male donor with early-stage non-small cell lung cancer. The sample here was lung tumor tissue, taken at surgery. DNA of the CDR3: TGCGCCAGCAGCGTTACCGGGACAGGGGAGTTTGAGACCCAGTACTTC. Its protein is CASSVTGTGEFETQYF.